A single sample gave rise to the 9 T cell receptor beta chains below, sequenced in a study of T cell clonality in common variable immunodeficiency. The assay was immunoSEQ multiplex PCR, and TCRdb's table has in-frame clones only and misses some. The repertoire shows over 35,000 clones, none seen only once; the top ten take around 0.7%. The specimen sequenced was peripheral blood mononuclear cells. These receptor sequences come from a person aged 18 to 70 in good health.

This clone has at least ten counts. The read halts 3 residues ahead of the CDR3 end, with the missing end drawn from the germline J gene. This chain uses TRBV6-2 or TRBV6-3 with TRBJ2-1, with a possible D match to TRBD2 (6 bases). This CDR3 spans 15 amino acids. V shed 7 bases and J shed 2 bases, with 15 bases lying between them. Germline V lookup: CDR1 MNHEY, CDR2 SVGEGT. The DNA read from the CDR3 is TGTGCCAGCACCGCGTGGAGCGGGCCCTACAATGAG. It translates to CASTAWSGPYNE. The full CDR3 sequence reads CASTAWSGPYNEQFF.

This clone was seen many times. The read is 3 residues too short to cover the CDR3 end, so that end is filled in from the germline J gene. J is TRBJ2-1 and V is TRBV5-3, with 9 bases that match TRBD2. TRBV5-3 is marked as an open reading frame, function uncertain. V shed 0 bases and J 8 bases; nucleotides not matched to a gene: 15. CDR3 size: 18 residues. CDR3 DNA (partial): TGTGCCAGAAGCTTGGAGTCTATCGGGTTAGCGGGAGATGATGAG. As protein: CARSLESIGLAGDDE. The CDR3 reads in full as CARSLESIGLAGDDEQFF.

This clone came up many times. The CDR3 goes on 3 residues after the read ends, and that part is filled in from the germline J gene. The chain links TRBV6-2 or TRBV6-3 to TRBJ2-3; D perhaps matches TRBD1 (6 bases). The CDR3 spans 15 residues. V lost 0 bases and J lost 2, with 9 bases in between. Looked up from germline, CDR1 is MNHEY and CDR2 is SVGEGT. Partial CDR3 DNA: TGTGCCAGCAGTTACTCGAGGACAGACACAGATACG. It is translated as CASSYSRTDTDT. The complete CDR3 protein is CASSYSRTDTDTQYF.

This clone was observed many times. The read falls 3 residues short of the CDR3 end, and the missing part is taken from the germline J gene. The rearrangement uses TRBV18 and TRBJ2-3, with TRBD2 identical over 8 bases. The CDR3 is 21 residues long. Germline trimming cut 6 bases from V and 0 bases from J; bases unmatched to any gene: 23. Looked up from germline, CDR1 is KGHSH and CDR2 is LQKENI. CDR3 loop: CASSTQSWREALQTSTDTQYF. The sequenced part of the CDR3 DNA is TGTGCCAGCTCTACACAAAGCTGGCGGGAGGCCCTTCAGACTAGCACAGATACG.

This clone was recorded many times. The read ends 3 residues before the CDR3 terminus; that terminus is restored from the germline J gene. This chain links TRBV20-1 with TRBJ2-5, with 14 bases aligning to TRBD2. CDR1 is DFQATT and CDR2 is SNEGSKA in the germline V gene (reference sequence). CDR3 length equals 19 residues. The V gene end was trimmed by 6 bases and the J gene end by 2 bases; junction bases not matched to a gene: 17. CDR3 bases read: TGCAGTGCGTATCCGGGACAGGGGACTAGCGGGGGACCTCAAGAGACC. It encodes CSAYPGQGTSGGPQET. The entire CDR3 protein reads CSAYPGQGTSGGPQETQYF.

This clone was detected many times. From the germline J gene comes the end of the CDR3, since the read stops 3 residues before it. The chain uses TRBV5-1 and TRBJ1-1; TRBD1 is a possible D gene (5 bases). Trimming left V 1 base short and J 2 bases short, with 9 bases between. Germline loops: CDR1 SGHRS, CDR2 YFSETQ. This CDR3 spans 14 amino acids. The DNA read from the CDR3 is TGCGCCAGCAGCTTGACAGGATTTAACACTGAA. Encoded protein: CASSLTGFNTE. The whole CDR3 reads CASSLTGFNTEAFF.

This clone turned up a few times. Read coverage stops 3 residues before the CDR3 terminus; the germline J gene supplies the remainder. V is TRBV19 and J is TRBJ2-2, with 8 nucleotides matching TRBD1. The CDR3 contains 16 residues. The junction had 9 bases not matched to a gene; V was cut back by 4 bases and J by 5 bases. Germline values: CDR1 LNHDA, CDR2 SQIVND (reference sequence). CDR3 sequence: CASSTVSGQDTGELFF. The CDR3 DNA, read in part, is TGTGCCAGTAGTACGGTTTCGGGACAGGATACCGGGGAG.

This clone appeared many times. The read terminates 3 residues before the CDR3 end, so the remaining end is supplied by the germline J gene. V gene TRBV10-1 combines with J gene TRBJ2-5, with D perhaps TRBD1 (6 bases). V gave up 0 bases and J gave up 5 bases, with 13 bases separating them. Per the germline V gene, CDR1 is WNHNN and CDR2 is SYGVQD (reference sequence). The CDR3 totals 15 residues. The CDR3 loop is CASSESGDMSETQYF. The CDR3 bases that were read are TGCGCCAGCAGTGAGTCCGGGGACATGTCCGAGACC.

This chain's CDR3 is CATQDRVRLTGQYF. CDR3 bases read: TGTGCCACCCAGGACAGGGTTCGTTTGACGGGT. V and J are TRBV7-2 and TRBJ2-4, with TRBD1 matching over 8 bases. Read coverage stops 3 residues before the CDR3 terminus; the germline J gene supplies the remainder. This CDR3 comprises 14 residues. The germline CDR1 and CDR2 sequences are SGHTA and FQGNSA.